The entry below gives a single T cell receptor beta chain sequence along with its context. In the source study's methods: Amplification of reference gene primers provided the estimated nucleated cell counts. The method was immunoSEQ multiplex PCR; TCRdb's version includes in-frame clones alone and lacks a portion of them. V and J calls and clone size follow that table, whereas D and trimming were derived from the DNA. Seen here are about 110,000 clones, around 82% observed once, and the top ten hold 15% to 20%. Germline V CDR1 and CDR2: LNHNV, YYDKDF (reference sequence). This CDR3 region has 9 residues. V gave up 5 bases and J gave up 11 bases, with 4 bases separating them. The data are from a study of blood T cell repertoires in COVID-19. Across the whole study: Spain, Italy and the United States supplied samples that represented acute and convalescent COVID-19.

The sample consisted of peripheral blood. The chain carries TRBV15 and TRBJ2-1; D uncertain. The origin of this receptor is a woman aged 55-75 years with acute or convalescent COVID-19. This CDR3 is CATSAKQFF. CDR3 DNA: TGTGCCACCAGCGCGAAGCAGTTCTTC.